The TCR beta chain under discussion was sequenced for a study of a mutant IDH1 vaccine in newly diagnosed glioma. Across the study: In some groups vaccination began 4-6 weeks post-radiotherapy; others received it with temozolomide. Findings and limits, study-wide: With respect to changes in top peripheral T cell clonotypes, pseudoprogression seemed unrelated.

As to this clone: Its matching antigen is unknown.

Profiling relied on immunoSEQ multiplex PCR, and the TCRdb table lists in-frame clones only, not all of them. The sample holds tens of thousands of clones; approximately 84% are singletons and the top ten take roughly 13%. Trimming shortened V by 1 base and J by 4 bases, and 17 bases separated the two germline ends. Germline V CDR1 and CDR2: SGHTA, FQGNSA. CDR3 length equals 17 residues. Time point specified: week 23, last vaccination. With topical imiquimod, each dose of the vaccine consisted of 300 ug of mutant IDH1 20-mer peptide. The study enrolled donors with new WHO grade 3 or 4 IDH1-mutant, ATRX-lost astrocytomas.

This clonotype was obtained from a man between 18 and 35 years old with glioma. V gene TRBV7-2 combines with J gene TRBJ1-5, with D unresolved. This specimen was PBMCs, taken from a glioma patient whose treatment included an IDH1 peptide vaccine. This chain's CDR3 is CASSLGWVGSGNQPQHF. DNA of the CDR3: TGTGCCAGCAGCTTAGGTTGGGTGGGGTCGGGGAATCAGCCCCAGCATTTT.